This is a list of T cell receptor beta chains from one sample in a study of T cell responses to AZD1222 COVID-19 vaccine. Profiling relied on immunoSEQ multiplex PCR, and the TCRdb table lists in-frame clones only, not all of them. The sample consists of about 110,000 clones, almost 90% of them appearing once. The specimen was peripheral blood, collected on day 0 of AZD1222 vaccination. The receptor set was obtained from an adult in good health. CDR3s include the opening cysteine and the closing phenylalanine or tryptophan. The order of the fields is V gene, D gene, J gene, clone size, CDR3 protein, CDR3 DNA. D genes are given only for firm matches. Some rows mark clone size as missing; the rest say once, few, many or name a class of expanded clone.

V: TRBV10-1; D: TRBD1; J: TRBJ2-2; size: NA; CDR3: CATQTGTANTGELFF; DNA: TGCGCCACCCAGACCGGGACAGCGAACACCGGGGAGCTGTTTTTT
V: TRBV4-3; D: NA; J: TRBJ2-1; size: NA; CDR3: CASSVSHLAAEQFF; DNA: TGCGCCAGCTCAGTCTCCCACCTCGCGGCTGAGCAGTTCTTC
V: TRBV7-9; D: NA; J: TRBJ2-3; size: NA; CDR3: CASSLGTTTDTQYF; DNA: TGTGCCAGCAGCTTAGGGACTACCACAGATACGCAGTATTTT
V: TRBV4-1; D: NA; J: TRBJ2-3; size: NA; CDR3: CASSPWAGGTDTQYF; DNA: TGCGCCAGCAGCCCATGGGCAGGGGGGACAGATACGCAGTATTTT
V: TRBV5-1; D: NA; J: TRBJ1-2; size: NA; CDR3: CASTPSPGNYGYTF; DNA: TGCGCCAGCACCCCATCCCCAGGCAACTATGGCTACACCTTC
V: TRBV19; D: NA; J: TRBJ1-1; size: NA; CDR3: CASRSEARWTEAFF; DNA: TGTGCCAGTAGAAGTGAAGCCCGGTGGACTGAAGCTTTCTTT
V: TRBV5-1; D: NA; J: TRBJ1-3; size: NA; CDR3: CASSLAGTGNTIYF; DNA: TGCGCCAGCAGCTTGGCTGGGACAGGAAACACCATATATTTT
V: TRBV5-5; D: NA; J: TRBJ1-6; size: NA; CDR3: CASSSGDGGYNSPLHF; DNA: TGTGCCAGCAGCTCTGGAGACGGGGGGTATAATTCACCCCTCCACTTT
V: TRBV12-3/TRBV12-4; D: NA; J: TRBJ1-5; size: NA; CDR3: CASTPDGGQPQHF; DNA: TGTGCCAGCACCCCAGATGGGGGTCAGCCCCAGCATTTT
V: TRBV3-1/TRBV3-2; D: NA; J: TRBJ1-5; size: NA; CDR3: CASSQEYSNQPQHF; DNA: TGTGCCAGCAGCCAAGAGTATAGCAATCAGCCCCAGCATTTT
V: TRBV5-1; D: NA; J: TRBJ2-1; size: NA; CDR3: CASSRGSGANEQFF; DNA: TGCGCCAGCAGCCGGGGGTCGGGGGCAAATGAGCAGTTCTTC
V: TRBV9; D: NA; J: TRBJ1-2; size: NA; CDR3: CASSGPVEGAENGYTF; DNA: TGTGCCAGCAGCGGCCCGGTGGAAGGGGCTGAGAATGGCTACACCTTC
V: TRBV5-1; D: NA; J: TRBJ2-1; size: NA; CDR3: CASSETGESYNEQFF; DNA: TGCGCCAGCAGCGAGACCGGGGAGTCCTACAATGAGCAGTTCTTC
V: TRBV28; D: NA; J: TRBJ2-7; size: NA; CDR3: CASTRQGYEQYF; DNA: TGTGCCAGCACCCGTCAGGGCTACGAGCAGTACTTC
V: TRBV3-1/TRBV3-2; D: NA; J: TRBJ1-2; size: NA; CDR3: CASSPDQGPRYGYTF; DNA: TGTGCCAGCAGCCCCGACCAGGGACCCCGCTATGGCTACACCTTC
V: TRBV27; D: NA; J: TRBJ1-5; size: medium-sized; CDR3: CASSFMGNQPQHF; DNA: TGTGCCAGCAGTTTTATGGGGAACCAGCCCCAGCATTTT
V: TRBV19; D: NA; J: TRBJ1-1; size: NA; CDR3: CASGFNRDTEAFF; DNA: TGTGCCAGTGGGTTCAACCGGGACACTGAAGCTTTCTTT
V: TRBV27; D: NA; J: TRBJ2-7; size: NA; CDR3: CASSLGTQGGYEQYF; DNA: TGTGCCAGCAGTTTAGGGACTCAGGGAGGCTACGAGCAGTACTTC
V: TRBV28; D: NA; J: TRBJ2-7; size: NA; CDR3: CASTTRGSEQYF; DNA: TGTGCCAGCACCACTCGGGGGTCCGAGCAGTACTTC
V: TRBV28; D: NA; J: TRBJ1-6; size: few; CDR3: CASRGHGVNSPLHF; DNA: TGTGCCAGCAGGGGACACGGGGTTAATTCACCCCTCCACTTT
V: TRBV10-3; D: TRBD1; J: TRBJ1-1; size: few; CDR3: CAISAQGATEAFF; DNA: TGTGCCATCAGTGCACAGGGGGCCACTGAAGCTTTCTTT
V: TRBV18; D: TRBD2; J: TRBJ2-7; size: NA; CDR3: CASSRPGLAGGRYEQYF; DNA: TGTGCCAGCTCACGACCGGGACTAGCGGGAGGGCGTTACGAGCAGTACTTC
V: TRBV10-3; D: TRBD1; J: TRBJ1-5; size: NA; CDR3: CAISGQGRDQPQHF; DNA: TGTGCCATCAGTGGACAGGGTCGTGATCAGCCCCAGCATTTT
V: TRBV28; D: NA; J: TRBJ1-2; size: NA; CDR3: CASSPSRRFSGYTF; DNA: TGTGCCAGCAGTCCATCCCGACGGTTCTCCGGCTACACCTTC
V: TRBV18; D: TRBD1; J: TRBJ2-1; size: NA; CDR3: CASSPNTGTGGLRQFF; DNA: TGTGCCAGCTCACCAAATACCGGGACAGGGGGTTTACGGCAGTTCTTC
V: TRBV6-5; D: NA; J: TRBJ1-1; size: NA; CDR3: CASRPGTVNTEAFF; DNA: TGTGCCAGCAGACCCGGGACGGTCAACACTGAAGCTTTCTTT
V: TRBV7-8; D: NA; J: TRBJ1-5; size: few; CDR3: CASSLDPRSNQPQHF; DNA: TGTGCCAGCAGCTTAGATCCAAGGAGCAATCAGCCCCAGCATTTT
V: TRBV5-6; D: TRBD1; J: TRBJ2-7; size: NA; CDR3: CASSLSWTGAYEQYF; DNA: TGTGCCAGCAGCTTGAGCTGGACAGGGGCCTACGAGCAGTACTTC
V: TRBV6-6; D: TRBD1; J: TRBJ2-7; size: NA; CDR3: CASSYGGQGAREQYF; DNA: TGTGCCAGCAGTTACGGAGGACAGGGGGCGAGGGAGCAGTACTTC
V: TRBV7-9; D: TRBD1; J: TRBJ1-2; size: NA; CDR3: CASSLEQGNHGYTF; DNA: TGTGCCAGCAGCCTCGAACAGGGGAACCATGGCTACACCTTC
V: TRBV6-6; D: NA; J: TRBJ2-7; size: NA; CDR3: CASNGWTYEQYF; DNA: TGTGCCAGCAACGGCTGGACGTACGAGCAGTACTTC
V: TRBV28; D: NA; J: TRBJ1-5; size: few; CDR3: CASSLGGQGQPQHF; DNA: TGTGCCAGCAGTTTGGGGGGGCAAGGTCAGCCCCAGCATTTT
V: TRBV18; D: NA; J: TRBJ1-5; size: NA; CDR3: CASSPTGTSPNQPQHF; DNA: TGTGCCAGCTCACCTACTGGGACATCCCCCAATCAGCCCCAGCATTTT
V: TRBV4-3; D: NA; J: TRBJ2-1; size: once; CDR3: CASSQEGGESYNEQFF; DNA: TGCGCCAGCAGCCAAGAAGGGGGAGAAAGCTACAATGAGCAGTTCTTC
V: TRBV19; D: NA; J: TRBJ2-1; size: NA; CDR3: CASSNGVVNEQFF; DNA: TGTGCCAGTAGTAACGGGGTCGTGAATGAGCAGTTCTTC
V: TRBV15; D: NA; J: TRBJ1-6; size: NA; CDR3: CATSLGGDSPLHF; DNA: TGTGCCACCAGCTTAGGGGGGGACTCACCCCTCCACTTT
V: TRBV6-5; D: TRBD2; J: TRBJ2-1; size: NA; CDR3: CASRTSGRLDEQFF; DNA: TGTGCCAGCAGGACTAGCGGGAGGTTGGATGAGCAGTTCTTC
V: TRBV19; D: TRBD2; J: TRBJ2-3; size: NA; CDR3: CASSESSGSMDTQYF; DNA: TGTGCCAGTAGTGAATCTAGCGGGAGTATGGATACGCAGTATTTT
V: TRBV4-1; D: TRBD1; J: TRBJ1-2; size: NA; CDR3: CASSRGVGDRGVSGYTF; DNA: TGCGCCAGCAGCCGGGGCGTAGGGGACAGGGGAGTTTCTGGCTACACCTTC
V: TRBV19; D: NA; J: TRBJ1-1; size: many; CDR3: CASSIRRAEAFF; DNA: TGTGCCAGTAGTATAAGAAGGGCAGAAGCTTTCTTT
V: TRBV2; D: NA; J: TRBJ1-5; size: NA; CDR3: CASSPVGSAQSNQPQHF; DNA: TGTGCCAGCAGTCCGGTGGGGTCAGCCCAATCTAATCAGCCCCAGCATTTT
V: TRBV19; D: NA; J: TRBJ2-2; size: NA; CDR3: CASWLGGCPGVF; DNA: TGTGCCAGTTGGTTGGGAGGGTGTCCAGGGGTTTTT
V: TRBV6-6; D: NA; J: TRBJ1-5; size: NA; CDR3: CASISDSINQPQHF; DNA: TGTGCCAGCATATCCGACAGCATCAATCAGCCCCAGCATTTT
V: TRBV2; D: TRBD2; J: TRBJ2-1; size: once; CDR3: CASSISGRPRDNEQFF; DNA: TGTGCCAGCTCAATTAGCGGGAGGCCTAGGGACAATGAGCAGTTCTTC
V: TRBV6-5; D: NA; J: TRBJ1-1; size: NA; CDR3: CASRRGPNTEAFF; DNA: TGTGCCAGCAGAAGGGGACCGAACACTGAAGCTTTCTTT
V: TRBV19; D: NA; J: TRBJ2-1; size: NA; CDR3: CASSTSHGASSYNEQFF; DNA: TGTGCCAGTAGTACCTCTCACGGCGCCAGCTCCTACAATGAGCAGTTCTTC
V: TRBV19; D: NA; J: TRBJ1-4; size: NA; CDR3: CASRRGSTNEKLFF; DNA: TGTGCCAGTAGGAGGGGTTCGACTAATGAAAAACTGTTTTTT
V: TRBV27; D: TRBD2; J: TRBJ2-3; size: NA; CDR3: CASSGRTSPDTQYF; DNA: TGTGCCAGCAGTGGGAGGACTAGCCCAGATACGCAGTATTTT
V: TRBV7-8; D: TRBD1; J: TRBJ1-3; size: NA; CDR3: CASSKDREALGNTIYF; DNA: TGTGCCAGCAGCAAGGACAGGGAAGCTCTGGGAAACACCATATATTTT
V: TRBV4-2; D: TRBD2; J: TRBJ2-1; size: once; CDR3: CASSQHSGRVSNEQFF; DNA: TGTGCCAGCAGCCAGCATAGCGGGAGAGTCTCCAATGAGCAGTTCTTC
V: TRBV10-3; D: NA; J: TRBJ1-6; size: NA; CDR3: CATWTGIQPLHF; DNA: TGTGCCACGTGGACGGGAATTCAACCCCTCCACTTT